The clone carrying this TCR beta chain was seen a handful of times. Data came from immunoSEQ multiplex PCR; TCRdb stores just in-frame clones and leaves some out. The sample holds tens of thousands of clones, about 90% seen once. This specimen belongs to a study of OX40 agonist ivuxolimab in advanced cancers. Whole-study context: All patients had ivuxolimab intravenously every 2 weeks at 0.01 to 10 mg/kg. Hepatocellular carcinoma, melanoma, renal cell or head and neck cancer occurred in dose-escalation patients.

The V gene lost 5 bases and the J gene lost 11 bases, with 21 bases spanning the gap. The germline CDR1 and CDR2 sequences are MNHEY and SMNVEV (reference sequence). The CDR3 runs to 15 residues. The TCR was taken from an adult with an advanced solid tumor such as melanoma, head and neck, liver or kidney cancer. This chain links TRBV27 with TRBJ1-4; maybe TRBD1 (5 bases). Sequencing used CD4+ or CD8+ T cells sorted from blood, obtained in a trial of the OX40 agonist ivuxolimab. DNA for the CDR3: TGTGCCAGCAGTGGGTGGGGGATATCCCCCCTTAAACTGTTTTTT. Its translation is CASSGWGISPLKLFF.